This TCR beta chain was recorded in a study of T cell responses to AZD1222 COVID-19 vaccine. Overall study results and limits: No day 14 peak samples; only post-peak repertoires were characterized.

TCRdb's table, derived via immunoSEQ multiplex PCR, lists solely in-frame clones and lacks some. The profile covers roughly 120,000 clones, with approximately 85% appearing a single time and less than 10% taken by the ten largest. The CDR3 sequence is 15 residues long. Germline CDR1 and CDR2: MNHEY and SMNVEV (reference sequence). Trimming removed 5 bases from V and 0 bases from J, with 11 bases in between. A word on this clone: Its antigen is undetermined.

The rearrangement joins TRBV27 to TRBJ1-3; D gene ambiguous. This clonotype was obtained from an adult in good health. The input for sequencing was peripheral blood, taken on day 0 of AZD1222 vaccination. CDR3 protein: CASSPHRSSGNTIYF. The CDR3 region has the DNA TGTGCCAGCAGTCCACACAGAAGCTCTGGAAACACCATATATTTT.